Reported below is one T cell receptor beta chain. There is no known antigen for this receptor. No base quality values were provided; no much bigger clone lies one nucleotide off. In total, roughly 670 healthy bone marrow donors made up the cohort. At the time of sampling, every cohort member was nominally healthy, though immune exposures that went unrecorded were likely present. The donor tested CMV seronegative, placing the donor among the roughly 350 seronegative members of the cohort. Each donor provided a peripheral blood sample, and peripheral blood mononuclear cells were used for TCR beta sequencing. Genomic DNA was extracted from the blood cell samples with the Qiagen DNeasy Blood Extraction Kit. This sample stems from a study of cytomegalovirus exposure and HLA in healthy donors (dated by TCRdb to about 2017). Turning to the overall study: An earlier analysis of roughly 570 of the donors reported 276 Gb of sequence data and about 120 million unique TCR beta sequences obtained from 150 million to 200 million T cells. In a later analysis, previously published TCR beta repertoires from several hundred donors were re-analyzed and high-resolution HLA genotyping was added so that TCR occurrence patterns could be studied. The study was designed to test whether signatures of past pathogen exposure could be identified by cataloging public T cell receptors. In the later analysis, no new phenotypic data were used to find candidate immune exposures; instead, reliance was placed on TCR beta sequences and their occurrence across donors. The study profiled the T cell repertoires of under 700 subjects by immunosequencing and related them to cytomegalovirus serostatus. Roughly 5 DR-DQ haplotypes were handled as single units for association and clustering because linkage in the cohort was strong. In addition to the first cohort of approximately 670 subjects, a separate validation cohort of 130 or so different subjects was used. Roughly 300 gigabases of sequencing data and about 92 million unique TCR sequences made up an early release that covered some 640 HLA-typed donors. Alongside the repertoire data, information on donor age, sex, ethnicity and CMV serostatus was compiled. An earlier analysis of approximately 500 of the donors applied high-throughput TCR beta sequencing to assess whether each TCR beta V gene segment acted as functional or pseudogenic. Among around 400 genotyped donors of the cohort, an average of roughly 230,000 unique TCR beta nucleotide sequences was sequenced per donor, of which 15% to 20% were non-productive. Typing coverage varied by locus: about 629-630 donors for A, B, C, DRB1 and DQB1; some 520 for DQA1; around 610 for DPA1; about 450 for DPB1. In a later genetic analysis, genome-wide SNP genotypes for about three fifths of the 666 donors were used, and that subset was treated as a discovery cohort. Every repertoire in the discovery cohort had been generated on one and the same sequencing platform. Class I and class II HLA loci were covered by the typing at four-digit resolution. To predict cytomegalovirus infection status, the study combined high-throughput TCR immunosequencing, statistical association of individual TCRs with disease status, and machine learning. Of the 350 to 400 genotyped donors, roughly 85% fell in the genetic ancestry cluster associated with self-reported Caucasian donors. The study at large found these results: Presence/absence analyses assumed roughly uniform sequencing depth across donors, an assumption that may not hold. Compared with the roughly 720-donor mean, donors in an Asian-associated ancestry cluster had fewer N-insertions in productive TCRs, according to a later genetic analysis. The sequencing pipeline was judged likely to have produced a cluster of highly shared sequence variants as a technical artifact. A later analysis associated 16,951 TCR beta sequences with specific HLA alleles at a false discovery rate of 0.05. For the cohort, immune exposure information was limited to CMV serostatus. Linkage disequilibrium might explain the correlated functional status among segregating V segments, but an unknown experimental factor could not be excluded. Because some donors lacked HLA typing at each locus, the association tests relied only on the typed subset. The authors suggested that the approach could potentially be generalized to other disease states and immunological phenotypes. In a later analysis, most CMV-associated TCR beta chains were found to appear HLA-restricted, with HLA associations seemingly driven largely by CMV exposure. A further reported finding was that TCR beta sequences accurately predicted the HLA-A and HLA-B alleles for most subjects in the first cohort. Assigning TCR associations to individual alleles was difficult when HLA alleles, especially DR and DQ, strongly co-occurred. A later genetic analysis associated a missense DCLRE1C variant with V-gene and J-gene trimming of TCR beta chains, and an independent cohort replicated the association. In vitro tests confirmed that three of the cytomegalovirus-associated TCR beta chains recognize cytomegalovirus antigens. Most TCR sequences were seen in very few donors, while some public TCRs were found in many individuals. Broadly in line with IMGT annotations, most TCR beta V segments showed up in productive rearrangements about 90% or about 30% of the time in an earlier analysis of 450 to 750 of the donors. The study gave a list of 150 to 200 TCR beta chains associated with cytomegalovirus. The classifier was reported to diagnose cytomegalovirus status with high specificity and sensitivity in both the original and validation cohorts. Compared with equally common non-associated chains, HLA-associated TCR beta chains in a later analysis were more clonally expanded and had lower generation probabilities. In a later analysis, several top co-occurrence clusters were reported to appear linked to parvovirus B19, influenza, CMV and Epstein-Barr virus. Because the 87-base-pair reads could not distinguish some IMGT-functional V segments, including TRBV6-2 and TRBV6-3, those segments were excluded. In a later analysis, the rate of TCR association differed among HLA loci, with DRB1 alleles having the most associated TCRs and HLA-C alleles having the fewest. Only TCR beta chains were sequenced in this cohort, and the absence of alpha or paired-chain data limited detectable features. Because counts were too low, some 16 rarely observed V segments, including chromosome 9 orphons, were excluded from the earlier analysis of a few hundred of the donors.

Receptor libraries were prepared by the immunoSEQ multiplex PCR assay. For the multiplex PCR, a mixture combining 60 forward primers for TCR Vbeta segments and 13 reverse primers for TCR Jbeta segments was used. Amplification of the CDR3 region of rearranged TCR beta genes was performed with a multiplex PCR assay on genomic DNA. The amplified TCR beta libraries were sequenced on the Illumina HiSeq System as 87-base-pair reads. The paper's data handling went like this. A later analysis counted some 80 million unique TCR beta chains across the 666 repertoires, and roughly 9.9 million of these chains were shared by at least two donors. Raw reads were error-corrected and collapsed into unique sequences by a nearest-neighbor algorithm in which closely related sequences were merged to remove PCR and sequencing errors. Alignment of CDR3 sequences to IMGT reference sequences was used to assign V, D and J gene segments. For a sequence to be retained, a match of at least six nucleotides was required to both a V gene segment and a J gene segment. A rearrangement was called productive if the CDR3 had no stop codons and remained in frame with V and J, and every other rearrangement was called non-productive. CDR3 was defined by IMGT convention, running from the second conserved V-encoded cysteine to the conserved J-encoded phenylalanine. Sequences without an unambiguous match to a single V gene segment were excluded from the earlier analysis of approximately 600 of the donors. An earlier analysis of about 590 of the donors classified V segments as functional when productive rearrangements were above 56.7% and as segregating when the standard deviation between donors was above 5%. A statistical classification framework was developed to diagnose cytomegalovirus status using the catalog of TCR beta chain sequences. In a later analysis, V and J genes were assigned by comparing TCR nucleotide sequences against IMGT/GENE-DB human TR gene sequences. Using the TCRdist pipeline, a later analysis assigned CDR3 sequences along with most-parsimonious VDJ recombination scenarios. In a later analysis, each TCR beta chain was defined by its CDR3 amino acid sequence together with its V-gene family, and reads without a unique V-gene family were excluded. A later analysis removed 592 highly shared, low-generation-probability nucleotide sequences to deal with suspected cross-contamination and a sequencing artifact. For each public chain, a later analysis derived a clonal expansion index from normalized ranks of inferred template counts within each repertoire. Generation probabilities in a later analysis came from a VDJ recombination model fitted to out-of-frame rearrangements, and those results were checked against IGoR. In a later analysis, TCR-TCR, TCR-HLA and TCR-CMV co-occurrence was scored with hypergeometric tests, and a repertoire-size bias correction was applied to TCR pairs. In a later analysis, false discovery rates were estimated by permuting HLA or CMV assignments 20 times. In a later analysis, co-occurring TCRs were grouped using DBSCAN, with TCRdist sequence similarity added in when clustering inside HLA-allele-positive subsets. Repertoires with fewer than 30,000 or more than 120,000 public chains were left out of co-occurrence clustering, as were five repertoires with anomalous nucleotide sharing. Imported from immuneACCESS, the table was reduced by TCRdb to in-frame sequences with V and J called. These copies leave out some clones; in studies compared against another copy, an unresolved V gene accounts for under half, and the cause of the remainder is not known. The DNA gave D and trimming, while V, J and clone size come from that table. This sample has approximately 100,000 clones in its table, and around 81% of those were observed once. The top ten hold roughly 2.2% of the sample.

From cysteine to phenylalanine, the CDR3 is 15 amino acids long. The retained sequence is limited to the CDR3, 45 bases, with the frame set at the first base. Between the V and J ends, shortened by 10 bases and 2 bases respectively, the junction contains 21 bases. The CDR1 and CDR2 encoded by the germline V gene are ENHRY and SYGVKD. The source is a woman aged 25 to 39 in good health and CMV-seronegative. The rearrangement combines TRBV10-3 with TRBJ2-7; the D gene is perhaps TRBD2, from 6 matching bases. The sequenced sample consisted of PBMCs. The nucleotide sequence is TGTGCCACCCAGTGGCTAAGGGGAGGAACCTACGAGCAGTACTTC. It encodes CATQWLRGGTYEQYF.